This T cell receptor (beta chain) stems from a study of cytomegalovirus exposure and HLA in healthy donors (dated by TCRdb to about 2017). Looking at the study overall: An earlier analysis of some 600 of the donors reported 250 to 350 Gb of sequence data and 117 million unique TCR beta sequences obtained from approximately 180 million T cells. Approximately 300 gigabases of sequencing data and tens of millions of unique TCR sequences were included in an early release covering 550 to 650 HLA-typed donors. Of the 350 to 400 genotyped donors, roughly 85% fell in the genetic ancestry cluster associated with self-reported Caucasian donors. The study was designed to test whether signatures of past pathogen exposure could be identified by cataloging public T cell receptors. The study used immunosequencing to profile the T cell repertoires of several hundred subjects and linked those repertoires to cytomegalovirus serostatus. A separate validation cohort of over a hundred different subjects was used in addition to the 666-subject first cohort. To predict cytomegalovirus infection status, the study brought together high-throughput TCR immunosequencing, statistical association of individual TCRs with disease status, and machine learning. In a later analysis, previously published TCR beta repertoires from several hundred donors were re-analyzed and high-resolution HLA genotyping was added so that TCR occurrence patterns could be studied. Rather than drawing on any new phenotypic data, the later analysis identified candidate immune exposures from TCR beta sequences and the way those sequences occurred across donors. In an earlier analysis of several hundred of the donors, high-throughput TCR beta sequencing was used to judge whether each TCR beta V gene segment behaved as functional or pseudogenic. Donor age, sex, ethnicity and CMV serostatus were collected together with the repertoire data. Genome-wide SNP genotypes for about 65% of the 666 donors were used in a later genetic analysis, which treated that subset as a discovery cohort. Every discovery cohort repertoire had been produced on one sequencing platform. Both class I and class II loci were covered by HLA typing, at four-digit resolution. The number of typed donors differed by locus: about 620-640 for A, B, C, DRB1 and DQB1; 522 for DQA1; some 610 for DPA1; and around 470 for DPB1. Roughly five DR-DQ haplotypes were treated as single units for association and clustering because of strong linkage in the cohort. Among around 400 genotyped donors of the cohort, an average of approximately 240,000 unique TCR beta nucleotide sequences was sequenced per donor, of which 15% to 20% were non-productive.

In total, around 600 healthy bone marrow donors made up the cohort. Cohort members were all nominally healthy when sampled, although unrecorded immune exposures were likely present. The donor was CMV seropositive and belonged to the group of 270 or so seropositive cohort members. Every donor gave a peripheral blood sample, and the peripheral blood mononuclear cells from that sample were used for TCR beta sequencing. Genomic DNA was extracted from the blood cell samples with the Qiagen DNeasy Blood Extraction Kit. On the study overall, not on this receptor specifically: The study listed 164 TCR beta chains as associated with cytomegalovirus. A later genetic analysis reported fewer N-insertions in productive TCRs among donors in an Asian-associated ancestry cluster than the approximately 700-donor mean. HLA typing was unavailable for some donors at each locus, so association tests used only the typed subset. The authors suggested that the approach could potentially be generalized to other disease states and immunological phenotypes. A further reported finding was that TCR beta sequences accurately predicted the HLA-A and HLA-B alleles for most subjects in the first cohort. Compared with equally common non-associated chains, HLA-associated TCR beta chains in a later analysis were more clonally expanded and had lower generation probabilities. In a later analysis, some 17,000 TCR beta sequences were associated with specific HLA alleles at a false discovery rate of 0.05. The presence/absence analyses assumed that sequencing depth was roughly uniform across donors, and that assumption may not be true. About 17 rarely observed V segments, including chromosome 9 orphons, were excluded from the earlier analysis of approximately 500 of the donors because counts were too low. A later analysis found that most CMV-associated TCR beta chains appeared HLA-restricted, with HLA associations seemingly driven largely by CMV exposure. According to a later analysis, parvovirus B19, influenza, CMV and Epstein-Barr virus appeared linked to several top co-occurrence clusters. Assigning TCR associations to individual alleles was difficult when HLA alleles, especially DR and DQ, strongly co-occurred. A later analysis found that TCR association rates varied across HLA loci, with DRB1 alleles showing the most associated TCRs and HLA-C alleles the fewest. A later genetic analysis associated a missense DCLRE1C variant with V-gene and J-gene trimming of TCR beta chains, and an independent cohort replicated the association. Linkage disequilibrium might explain the correlated functional status among segregating V segments, but an unknown experimental factor could not be ruled out. In an earlier analysis of around 600 of the donors, most TCR beta V segments appeared in productive rearrangements about 87% or about 30% of the time, broadly matching IMGT annotations. The 87-base-pair reads could not distinguish some IMGT-functional V segments, including TRBV6-2 and TRBV6-3, so those segments were excluded. A cluster of highly shared sequence variants was judged likely to be a technical artifact of the sequencing pipeline. The classifier was reported to diagnose cytomegalovirus status with high specificity and sensitivity in both the original and validation cohorts. The cohort was sequenced for TCR beta chains only, and without alpha or paired-chain data the features that could be detected were limited. While some public TCRs were present in many individuals, most TCR sequences turned up only very rarely across donors. A few of the identified cytomegalovirus-associated TCR beta chains were confirmed in vitro to be specific for cytomegalovirus antigens. CMV serostatus was the only immune exposure information available for the cohort.

The receptor library was made with the immunoSEQ multiplex PCR assay. A mixture of 60 forward primers for TCR Vbeta segments and 13 reverse primers for TCR Jbeta segments was used in the multiplex PCR. The CDR3 region of rearranged TCR beta genes was amplified from genomic DNA with a multiplex PCR assay. The Illumina HiSeq System was used to sequence the amplified TCR beta libraries as 87-base-pair reads. The authors' analysis ran thus. In a later analysis, tens of millions of unique TCR beta chains were counted across the 500 to 850 repertoires, and roughly 11 million of these chains were shared by at least two donors. A nearest-neighbor algorithm error-corrected the raw reads and collapsed the reads into unique sequences, merging closely related sequences to remove PCR and sequencing errors. Alignment of CDR3 sequences to IMGT reference sequences was used to assign V, D and J gene segments. Each retained sequence needed at least a six-nucleotide match to both a V gene segment and a J gene segment. Rearrangements were classified as productive when the CDR3 lacked stop codons and remained in frame with V and J, and all other rearrangements were classified as non-productive. CDR3 was defined according to IMGT convention as the region running from the second conserved V-encoded cysteine to the conserved J-encoded phenylalanine. In an earlier analysis of more than 550 of the donors, sequences lacking an unambiguous match to a single V gene segment were excluded. In an earlier analysis of some 590 of the donors, a V segment was called functional when productive rearrangements were above 56.7%, and segregating when the standard deviation between donors exceeded 5%. A statistical classification framework was developed to diagnose cytomegalovirus status using the catalog of TCR beta chain sequences. A later analysis assigned V and J genes by comparing TCR nucleotide sequences with IMGT/GENE-DB human TR gene sequences. In a later analysis, CDR3 sequences and most-parsimonious VDJ recombination scenarios were assigned using the TCRdist pipeline. In a later analysis, each TCR beta chain was defined by its CDR3 amino acid sequence together with its V-gene family, and reads without a unique V-gene family were excluded. A later analysis removed 592 highly shared, low-generation-probability nucleotide sequences to deal with suspected cross-contamination and a sequencing artifact. For each public chain, a later analysis derived a clonal expansion index from normalized ranks of inferred template counts within each repertoire. In a later analysis, generation probabilities were computed using a VDJ recombination model fitted to out-of-frame rearrangements, and the results were checked against IGoR. Hypergeometric tests were used in a later analysis to score TCR-TCR, TCR-HLA and TCR-CMV co-occurrence, with a repertoire-size bias correction applied to the TCR pairs. False discovery rates were estimated in a later analysis by permuting HLA or CMV assignments 20 times. In a later analysis, co-occurring TCRs were grouped using DBSCAN, with TCRdist sequence similarity added in when clustering inside HLA-allele-positive subsets. Repertoires with fewer than 30,000 or more than 120,000 public chains were left out of co-occurrence clustering, as were five repertoires with anomalous nucleotide sharing. TCRdb stores this immuneACCESS table with in-frame sequences only. Part of the clones is absent; in the studies checked, under half of the shortfall reflects unresolved V genes, and no reason is known for the rest. The V and J calls and clone size were taken over from that table, and D and trimming were inferred from the DNA. This sample comprises about 190,000 clones, around 83% of them detected only once. Clones ranked in the top ten supply 1.7% of the sample.

V is cut by 7 bases and J by 6 bases, and the space between the germline ends is 7 bases. Its CDR3 holds 11 amino acids, cysteine through phenylalanine. Only CDR3 DNA is held: 33 bases, read in frame from base 1. The germline V gene encodes CDR1 SNHLY and CDR2 FYNNEI. A remark on this clone: Its antigen specificity is not known. No base qualities exist here, and no much larger clone lies one base off it.

This sequence originates from a middle-aged man in good health and CMV-seropositive. The sequencing input was PBMCs. Here the chain combines TRBV2 and TRBJ2-1; the D gene remains uncertain. The DNA sequence follows: TGTGCCAGCAAGACTTCCAATGAGCAGTTCTTC. Its coded protein is CASKTSNEQFF.